In this sample, the clone carrying this TCR beta chain turned up a few times. The antigen remains unidentified. At one end the junction does not follow the germline gene, possibly because of a read error. The data are from a study of cytomegalovirus exposure and HLA in healthy donors. Study-wide points: An analysis done earlier found most TCR beta V segments productive about 87% or about 30% of the time.

A multiplex PCR was run with 60 Vbeta primers and 13 Jbeta primers. Per the original data handling: An analysis performed later counted 81 million or so unique TCR beta chains (approximately 12 million of them shared). TCRdb keeps only in-frame clones here, not all; method: immunoSEQ multiplex PCR. That table is the source of V, J and clone size, and D and trimming were worked out from the DNA. In the table there are approximately 140,000 clones, 75% to 85% of which are singletons. This clonotype originated in a middle-aged woman in good health and CMV-seronegative. The specimen was PBMCs.

The CDR3 here is CASSPNSGPGEQFF. CDR3 nucleotide sequence: TGTGCTAGCAGCCCCAATAGCGGACCCGGTGAGCAGTTCTTC. The rearrangement joins TRBV7-7 to TRBJ2-1; the D gene is possibly TRBD2 (6 bases). The CDR3 spans 14 residues. Looked up from germline, CDR1 is SSHAT and CDR2 is FNYEAQ (reference sequence).